The 27 T cell receptor beta chains listed next were all sequenced from one sample in a study of blood T cell repertoires in COVID-19. TCRdb keeps only in-frame clones here, not all; method: immunoSEQ multiplex PCR. The table shows 200,000 to 250,000 clones, with roughly 85% occurring only once. The specimen was PBMCs or T cells enriched from blood (not recorded which). These receptors were taken from a woman between 40 and 50 years old who had been exposed to COVID-19.

The chain uses TRBV4-3 and TRBJ2-1; D remains ambiguous. CDR1 is LGHNA and CDR2 is YSLEER in the germline V gene. Trimming shortened V by 4 bases and J by 10 bases, and 11 bases separated the two germline ends. There are 12 residues in the CDR3. The CDR3 loop is CASSRSQSEQFF. The CDR3, as DNA: TGCGCCAGCAGCCGGAGTCAATCGGAGCAGTTCTTC.

The chain recombines TRBV10-2 with TRBJ2-5; 7 bases line up with TRBD2. CDR3 length: 13 residues. Germline V lookup: CDR1 WSHSY, CDR2 SAAADI. The V segment lost 3 bases and the J segment 7 bases; nucleotides outside the gene matches: 5. The CDR3 DNA sequence: TGCGCCAGCAGTGAATCTAGCGGTGGGACCCAGTACTTC. This sequence encodes CASSESSGGTQYF.

As regards this clone: A read error may account for a junction end that differs from germline. The chain is built from TRBV9 and TRBJ2-7, with 10 bases fitting TRBD1. There are 14 residues in the CDR3. Per the germline V gene, CDR1 is SGDLS and CDR2 is YYNGEE. The CDR3 sequence is CASTSGQGFHEQYF. CDR3 DNA: TGTGCTAGCACCTCGGGACAGGGGTTCCACGAGCAGTACTTC. Based on the CDR3 plus reference TRBV9 and TRBJ2-7, the full variable domain is DSGVTQTPKHLITATGQRVTLRCSPRSGDLSVYWYQQSLDQGLQFLIQYYNGEERAKGNILERFSAQQFPDLHSELNLSSLELGDSALYFCASTSGQGFHEQYFGPGTRLTVT.

This chain uses TRBV28 with TRBJ1-2, with 10 positions matching TRBD1. The CDR3 loop spans 12 amino acids. The germline gives CDR1 MDHEN, CDR2 SYDVKM. V was pared by 11 bases and J by 5 bases, with 5 bases of the junction left unmatched. CDR3 sequence: CAYGQGEYGYTF. CDR3 in DNA: TGTGCCTACGGACAGGGGGAATATGGCTACACCTTC.

This chain connects TRBV3-1 (or the pseudogene TRBV3-2) to TRBJ1-1, with D perhaps TRBD1 (6 bases). The CDR3 is made up of 14 amino acids. V was pared by 1 base and J by 10 bases, with 16 bases between. Germline-derived CDR1 and CDR2 are LGHDT and YNNKEL (reference sequence). The CDR3 protein is CASSQAGDLRSAFF. The CDR3 DNA follows: TGTGCCAGCAGCCAAGCAGGGGATCTTCGGTCAGCTTTCTTT.

This chain uses TRBV28 with TRBJ1-2, with D maybe TRBD1 (5 bases). Trimming pared 3 bases from V and 4 bases from J, leaving 12 bases between. This CDR3 contains 14 residues. Per germline, CDR1 MDHEN and CDR2 SYDVKM. CDR3 loop: CASSLGRATYGYTF. DNA for the CDR3: TGTGCCAGCAGTTTGGGCAGGGCCACCTATGGCTACACCTTC.

This chain links TRBV6-5 with TRBJ1-6; no clear D. Between the trimmed V and J ends, which lost 7 bases and 1 base, there was a span of 8 bases. Germline V gene data show CDR1 as MNHEY and CDR2 as SVGAGI. The CDR3 is made up of 14 amino acids. CDR3 in DNA: TGTGCCAGCACGTCCGGTTCCTATAATTCACCCCTCCACTTT. Translation: CASTSGSYNSPLHF.

This rearrangement joins TRBV19 to TRBJ1-4; 7 nucleotides align to TRBD1. With V trimmed by 7 bases and J by 0 bases, 17 bases remained unmatched. The CDR3 length is 19 residues. CDR1 is LNHDA and CDR2 is SQIVND in the germline V gene (reference sequence). The CDR3 DNA reads as TGTGCCAGTAACGAGCAGGGGACAGACATCTTTGCAACTAATGAAAAACTGTTTTTT. It specifies CASNEQGTDIFATNEKLFF.

This chain connects TRBV6-6 to TRBJ2-3; D is ambiguous. Trimming removed 4 bases at V and 0 bases at J, with 8 bases between. Germline V gives CDR1 MNHNY, CDR2 SVGAGI (reference sequence). This CDR3 contains 14 residues. DNA of the CDR3: TGTGCCAGCAGTTTATCGTTTAGCACAGATACGCAGTATTTT. It translates to CASSLSFSTDTQYF.

The V and J genes are TRBV10-3 and TRBJ1-1; D uncertain. CDR3 size: 14 residues. The germline CDR1 and CDR2 sequences are ENHRY and SYGVKD. Trimming removed 4 bases at V and 3 bases at J, with 12 bases between. CDR3 in amino acids: CAISVEGKDTEAFF. The CDR3 DNA reads TGTGCCATCAGTGTTGAGGGAAAGGACACTGAAGCTTTCTTT.

This clone appeared once. This sequence joins TRBV6-5 and TRBJ1-2, with 7 bases lining up with TRBD1. The germline V gene encodes CDR1 MNHEY and CDR2 SVGAGI. V was pared by 6 bases and J by 5 bases, with 6 bases of the junction left unmatched. The CDR3 contains 13 residues. CDR3 protein: CASRTGTLYGYTF. The CDR3 bases are TGTGCCAGCAGGACAGGGACCCTTTATGGCTACACCTTC.

The chain joins TRBV28 to TRBJ1-5; TRBD1 matches at 9 bases. CDR3 size: 17 residues. Trimming cost V 5 bases and J 6 bases; bases outside gene matches: 14. Germline-derived CDR1 and CDR2 are MDHEN and SYDVKM. This CDR3 is CASSLRTGAVTSQPQHF. CDR3 in DNA: TGTGCCAGCAGTCTCCGGACAGGGGCCGTAACCAGTCAGCCCCAGCATTTT.

The chain couples TRBV19 to TRBJ2-2; a weak D match, TRBD1 (5 bases). The CDR3 is made up of 16 amino acids. Deletions cut 3 bases from V and 4 bases from J, with 15 bases between. Germline V CDR1 and CDR2: LNHDA, SQIVND (reference sequence). Here the CDR3 reads CASSISAGRGTGELFF. In DNA, the CDR3 is TGTGCCAGTAGTATTTCGGCAGGGCGAGGCACCGGGGAGCTGTTTTTT.

This clone occurred once. This chain connects TRBV13 to TRBJ2-6; 9 nucleotides line up with TRBD1. The V gene end was trimmed by 5 bases and the J gene end by 0 bases; junction bases not matched to a gene: 8. The CDR3 has 18 residues. Germline CDR1 PRHDT, CDR2 FYEKMQ (reference sequence). The CDR3 here is CASSPGQGISSGANVLTF. The CDR3 nucleotides are TGTGCCAGCAGCCCTGGACAGGGGATCAGCTCTGGGGCCAACGTCCTGACTTTC.

Here the CDR3 reads CASSPTPLAGANQETQYF. The CDR3 region has the DNA TGTGCCAGCTCACCCACCCCACTAGCGGGGGCCAACCAAGAGACCCAGTACTTC. This chain uses TRBV18 with TRBJ2-5; the match to TRBD2 covers 11 bases. The CDR3 has 18 residues. The germline V gene encodes CDR1 KGHSH and CDR2 LQKENI. Unmatched junction bases numbered 9, after V lost 3 bases and J lost 0 bases. Full variable domain (rest looked up from reference TRBV18 and TRBJ2-5): NAGVMQNPRHLVRRRGQEARLRCSPMKGHSHVYWYRQLPEEGLKFMVYLQKENIIDESGMPKERFSAEFPKEGPSILRIQQVVRGDSAAYFCASSPTPLAGANQETQYFGPGTRLLVL.

This sequence joins TRBV5-1 and TRBJ2-1, with 13 positions matching TRBD2. V lost 4 bases to trimming and J lost 7 bases; unmatched junction nucleotides: 5. The CDR3 runs 15 residues. Germline values: CDR1 SGHRS, CDR2 YFSETQ. The CDR3 here is CASSPTSGGANEQFF. The DNA for the CDR3 is TGCGCCAGCAGCCCTACTAGCGGGGGGGCTAATGAGCAGTTCTTC.

The chain joins TRBV28 to TRBJ1-6, with no clear D. The CDR3 covers 14 residues. The V gene's germline CDR1 is MDHEN and CDR2 SYDVKM. The V gene lost 3 bases and the J gene lost 7 bases, with 10 bases spanning the gap. CDR3 region: CASSLRPMNSPLHF. CDR3 in DNA: TGTGCCAGCAGTTTGCGGCCGATGAATTCACCCCTCCACTTT.

The genes are TRBV4-2 and TRBJ2-4, with a tentative D call TRBD2 (6 bases). Germline V CDR1 and CDR2: LGHNA, YNFKEQ. The CDR3 contains 16 residues. Trimming pared 1 base from V and 7 bases from J, leaving 17 bases between. In DNA form, the CDR3 reads TGTGCCAGCAGCCAAGCTTCCCTGGGCGGGGCCAACATTCAGTACTTC. It encodes CASSQASLGGANIQYF.

CDR3 protein: CATSDSTTGTAFF. CDR3 nucleotide sequence: TGTGCCACCAGTGATTCGACGACAGGGACAGCTTTCTTT. The V gene is TRBV24-1, the J gene TRBJ1-1; 7 nucleotides match TRBD1. V lost 2 bases and J lost 10; bases outside the gene matches: 6. Per germline, CDR1 KGHDR and CDR2 SFDVKD. The CDR3 runs 13 residues.

This chain's CDR3 is CASSLGQGGPQPQHF. CDR3 nucleotide sequence: TGTGCCAGCAGCTTGGGCCAGGGGGGCCCTCAGCCCCAGCATTTT. The chain employs TRBV5-6 and TRBJ1-5; 7 nucleotides line up with TRBD1. The CDR3 sequence is 15 residues long. Germline CDR1 SGHDT, CDR2 YYEEEE. The J segment lost 6 bases and the V segment lost 0 bases, leaving 6 bases of the junction unmatched.

V is TRBV5-1 and J is TRBJ2-4, with 12 bases identical to TRBD2. Germline CDR1 SGHRS, CDR2 YFSETQ. The CDR3 length is 15 residues. V was clipped by 7 bases and J by 7 bases; unmatched bases: 9. The CDR3 nucleotides read TGCGCCAGCCCCCGGCCGCTAGCGGGGGGGAACATTCAGTACTTC. It encodes CASPRPLAGGNIQYF.

The chain is built from TRBV28 and TRBJ1-2; D might be TRBD1 (5 bases). CDR3 length: 11 residues. The germline CDR1 and CDR2 sequences are MDHEN and SYDVKM. Trimming left V 7 bases short and J 7 bases short, with 10 bases between. The CDR3 here is CASNPGIGYTF. CDR3 DNA sequence: TGTGCCAGCAACCCAGGGATTGGCTACACCTTC.

The V call is TRBV4-3, the J call TRBJ1-4; D remains unclear. Germline-derived CDR1 and CDR2 are LGHNA and YSLEER. V dropped 2 bases and J dropped 3 bases, with 10 bases sitting between them. The CDR3 length is 15 residues. The CDR3 is CASSQQDQPNEKLFF. The DNA of the CDR3 is TGCGCCAGCAGCCAACAGGATCAGCCTAATGAAAAACTGTTTTTT.

This clone was seen a few times. The genes are TRBV4-1 and TRBJ2-6, with a weak D call TRBD1 (6 bases). V lost 1 base, J lost 2 bases, and 9 bases lay in between. Germline V gives CDR1 MGHRA, CDR2 YSYEKL. This CDR3 spans 16 amino acids. This chain's CDR3 is CASSQGDTAGANVLTF. In DNA form, the CDR3 reads TGCGCCAGCAGCCAAGGGGACACGGCTGGGGCCAACGTCCTGACTTTC.

V usage is TRBV7-2 and J usage is TRBJ2-5, with D tentatively TRBD2 (6 bases). The CDR3 runs to 14 residues. V lost 1 base and J lost 6, with 12 bases in between. Germline V CDR1 and CDR2: SGHTA, FQGNSA. For the CDR3, the DNA is TGTGCCAGCAGCTTAGACGTGGGCGGGAAGACCCAGTACTTC. Protein: CASSLDVGGKTQYF.

V and J are TRBV7-9 and TRBJ2-5, with TRBD1 as a possible D gene (6 bases). Germline CDR1 reads SEHNR; CDR2 reads FQNEAQ (reference sequence). The V end was cut by 5 bases, the J end by 2 bases, with 15 bases between. CDR3 size: 15 residues. Written as DNA, the CDR3 is TGTGCCAGCAGCCCCGCGACAGGATATCAAGAGACCCAGTACTTC. Translated: CASSPATGYQETQYF. Full variable domain (missing parts from reference TRBV7-9 and TRBJ2-5): DTGVSQNPRHKITKRGQNVTFRCDPISEHNRLYWYRQTLGQGPEFLTYFQNEAQLEKSRLLSDRFSAERPKGSFSTLEIQRTEQGDSAMYLCASSPATGYQETQYFGPGTRLLVL.

The chain links TRBV7-3 to TRBJ1-2, with D hard to call. CDR3 length equals 13 residues. CDR1 and CDR2 from the germline V gene are SGHTA and FQGTGA. The V gene lost 4 bases and the J gene lost 9 bases, with 15 bases spanning the gap. The CDR3 nucleotides are TGTGCCAGCAGCTCGAATACGGCGGATCGCTACACCTTC. Amino acids: CASSSNTADRYTF. The full variable domain, completed using reference TRBV7-3 and TRBJ1-2, is GAGVSQTPSNKVTEKGKYVELRCDPISGHTALYWYRQSLGQGPEFLIYFQGTGAADDSGLPNDRFFAVRPEGSVSTLKIQRTERGDSAVYLCASSSNTADRYTFGSGTRLTVV.